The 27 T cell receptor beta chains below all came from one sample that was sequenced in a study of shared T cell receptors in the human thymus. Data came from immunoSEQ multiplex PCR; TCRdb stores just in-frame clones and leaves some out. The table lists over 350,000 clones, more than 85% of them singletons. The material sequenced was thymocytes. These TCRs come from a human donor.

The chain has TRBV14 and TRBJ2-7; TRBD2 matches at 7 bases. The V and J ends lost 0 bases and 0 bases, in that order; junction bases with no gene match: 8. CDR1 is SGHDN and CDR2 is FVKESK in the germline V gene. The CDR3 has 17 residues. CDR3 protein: CASSQDWPGLPSYEQYF. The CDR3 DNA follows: TGTGCCAGCAGCCAAGATTGGCCGGGACTACCCTCCTACGAGCAGTACTTC.

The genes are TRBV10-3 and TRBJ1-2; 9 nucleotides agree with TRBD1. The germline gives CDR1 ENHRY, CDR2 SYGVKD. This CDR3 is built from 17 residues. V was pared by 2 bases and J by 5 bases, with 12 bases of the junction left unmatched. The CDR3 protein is CAISELPHGTGLYGYTF. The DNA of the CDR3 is TGTGCCATCAGTGAGCTTCCTCACGGGACAGGGTTATATGGCTACACCTTC.

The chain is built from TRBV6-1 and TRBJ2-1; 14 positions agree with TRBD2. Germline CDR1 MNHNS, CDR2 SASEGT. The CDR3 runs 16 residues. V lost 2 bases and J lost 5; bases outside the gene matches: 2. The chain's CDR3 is CASSERLAGGDNEQFF. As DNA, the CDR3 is TGTGCCAGCAGTGAAAGACTAGCGGGAGGGGACAATGAGCAGTTCTTC.

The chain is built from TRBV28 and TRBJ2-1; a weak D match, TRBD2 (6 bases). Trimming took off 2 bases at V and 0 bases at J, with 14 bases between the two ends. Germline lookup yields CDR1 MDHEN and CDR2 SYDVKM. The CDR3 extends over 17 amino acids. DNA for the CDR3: TGTGCCAGCAGTTTACTGTTGACCGGGAGCTCCTACAATGAGCAGTTCTTC. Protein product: CASSLLLTGSSYNEQFF.

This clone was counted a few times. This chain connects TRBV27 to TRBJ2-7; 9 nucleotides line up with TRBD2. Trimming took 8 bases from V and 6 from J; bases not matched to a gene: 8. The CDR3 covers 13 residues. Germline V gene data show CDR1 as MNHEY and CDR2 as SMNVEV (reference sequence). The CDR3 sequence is CASATSGSIEQYF. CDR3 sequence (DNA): TGTGCCAGCGCGACTAGCGGATCAATCGAGCAGTACTTC.

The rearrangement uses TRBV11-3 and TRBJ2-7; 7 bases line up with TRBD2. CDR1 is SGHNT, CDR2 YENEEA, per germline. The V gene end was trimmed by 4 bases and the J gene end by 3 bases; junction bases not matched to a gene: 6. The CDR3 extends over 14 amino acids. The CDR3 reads CASSSKASGYEQYF. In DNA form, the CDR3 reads TGTGCCAGCAGCTCAAAGGCTAGCGGCTACGAGCAGTACTTC.

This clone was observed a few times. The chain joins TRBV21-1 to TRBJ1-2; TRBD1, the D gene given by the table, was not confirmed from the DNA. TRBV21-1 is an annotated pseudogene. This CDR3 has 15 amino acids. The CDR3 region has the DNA TGTGCCAGCAGACACAGGGGGAGAGCTAACTATGGCTACACCTTC. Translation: CASRHRGRANYGYTF.

Here the CDR3 DNA reads TGTGCCAGCTTCACCGAGGGGCAGAGAAACACCATATATTTT. It encodes CASFTEGQRNTIYF. V gene TRBV18 combines with J gene TRBJ1-3, with a weak D call TRBD1 (5 bases). The germline gives CDR1 KGHSH, CDR2 LQKENI. CDR3 length: 14 amino acids. V was cut by 7 bases and J by 5 bases, with 15 bases left in between.

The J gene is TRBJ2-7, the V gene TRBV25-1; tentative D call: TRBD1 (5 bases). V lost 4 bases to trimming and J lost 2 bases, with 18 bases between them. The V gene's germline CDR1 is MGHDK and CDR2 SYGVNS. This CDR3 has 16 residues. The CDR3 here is CASSASPVGPPYEQYF. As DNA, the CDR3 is TGTGCCAGCAGTGCCTCCCCGGTGGGGCCGCCCTACGAGCAGTACTTC.

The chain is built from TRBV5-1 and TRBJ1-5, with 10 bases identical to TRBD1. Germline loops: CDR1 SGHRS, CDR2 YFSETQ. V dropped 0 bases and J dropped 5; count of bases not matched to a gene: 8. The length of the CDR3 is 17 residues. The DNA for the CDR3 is TGCGCCAGCAGCTTGGGGCCCGGGACAGGGGTCGATCAGCCCCAGCATTTT. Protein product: CASSLGPGTGVDQPQHF.

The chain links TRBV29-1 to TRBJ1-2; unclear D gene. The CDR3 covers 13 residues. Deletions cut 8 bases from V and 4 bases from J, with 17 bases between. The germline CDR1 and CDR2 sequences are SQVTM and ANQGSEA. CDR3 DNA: TGCAGCCTTGGACGGAACTCCTCCTATGGCTACACCTTC. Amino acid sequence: CSLGRNSSYGYTF. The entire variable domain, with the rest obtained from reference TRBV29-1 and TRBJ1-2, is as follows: SAVISQKPSRDICQRGTSLTIQCQVDSQVTMMFWYRQQPGQSLTLIATANQGSEATYESGFVIDKFPISRPNLTFSTLTVSNMSPEDSSIYLCSLGRNSSYGYTFGSGTRLTVV.

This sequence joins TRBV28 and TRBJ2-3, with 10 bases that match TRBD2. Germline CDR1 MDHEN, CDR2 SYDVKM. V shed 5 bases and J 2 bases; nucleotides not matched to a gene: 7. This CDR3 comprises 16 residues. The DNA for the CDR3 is TGTGCCAGCAGTCCCCGGACTAGCGGTAACACAGATACGCAGTATTTT. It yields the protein CASSPRTSGNTDTQYF.

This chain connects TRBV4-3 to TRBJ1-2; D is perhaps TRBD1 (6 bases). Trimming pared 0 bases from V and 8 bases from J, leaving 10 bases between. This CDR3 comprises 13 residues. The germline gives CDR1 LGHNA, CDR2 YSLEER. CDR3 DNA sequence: TGCGCCAGCAGCCAAGAGTACAGGGAAGGCTACACCTTC. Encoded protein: CASSQEYREGYTF.

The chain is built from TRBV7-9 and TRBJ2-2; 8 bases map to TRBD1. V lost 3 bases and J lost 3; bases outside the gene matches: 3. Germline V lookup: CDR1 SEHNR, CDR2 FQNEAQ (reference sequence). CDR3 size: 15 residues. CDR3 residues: CASSLDRDDTGELFF. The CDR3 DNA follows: TGTGCCAGCAGCTTGGACAGGGACGACACCGGGGAGCTGTTTTTT. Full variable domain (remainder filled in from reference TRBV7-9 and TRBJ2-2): DTGVSQNPRHKITKRGQNVTFRCDPISEHNRLYWYRQTLGQGPEFLTYFQNEAQLEKSRLLSDRFSAERPKGSFSTLEIQRTEQGDSAMYLCASSLDRDDTGELFFGEGSRLTVL.

The CDR3 spells CASSNPRSSGELFF. CDR3 sequence (DNA): TGTGCCAGCAGCAATCCACGCTCTTCCGGGGAGCTGTTTTTT. The chain uses TRBV14 and TRBJ2-2; no clear D gene. The CDR3 loop spans 14 amino acids. Trimming took off 5 bases at V and 6 bases at J, with 13 bases between the two ends. Germline V gene sequence: CDR1 SGHDN, CDR2 FVKESK.

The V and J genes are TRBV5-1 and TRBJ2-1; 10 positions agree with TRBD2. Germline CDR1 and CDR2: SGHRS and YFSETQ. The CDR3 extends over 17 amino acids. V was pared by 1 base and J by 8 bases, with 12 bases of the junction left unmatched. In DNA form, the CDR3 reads TGCGCCAGCAGCTTGAGCGGGAGGGCGTACCGGACCGATGAGCAGTTCTTC. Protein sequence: CASSLSGRAYRTDEQFF.

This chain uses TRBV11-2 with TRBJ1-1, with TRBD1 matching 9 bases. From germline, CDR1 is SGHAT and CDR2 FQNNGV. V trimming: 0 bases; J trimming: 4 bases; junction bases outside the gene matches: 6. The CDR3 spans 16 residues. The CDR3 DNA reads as TGTGCCAGCAGCTTAGAAATCCGGGACAGGGTCACTGAAGCTTTCTTT. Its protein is CASSLEIRDRVTEAFF.

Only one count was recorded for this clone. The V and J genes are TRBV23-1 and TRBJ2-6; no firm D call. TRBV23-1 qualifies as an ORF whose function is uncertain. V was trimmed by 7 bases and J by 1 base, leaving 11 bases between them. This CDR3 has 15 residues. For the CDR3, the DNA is TGCGCCAGCACCCGATCGGGTTCTGGGGCCAACGTCCTGACTTTC. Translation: CASTRSGSGANVLTF.

The CDR3 region has the DNA TGTGCCAGCAGTTCCAATCCGACAGGGAGAGGGACTGAAGCTTTCTTT. Translation gives CASSSNPTGRGTEAFF. The V call is TRBV27, the J call TRBJ1-1; TRBD1 matches 7 bases. V shed 4 bases, J shed 5 bases, and the junction held 13 bases outside the gene matches. Germline assignment: CDR1 MNHEY and CDR2 SMNVEV (reference sequence). The CDR3 has 16 amino acids.

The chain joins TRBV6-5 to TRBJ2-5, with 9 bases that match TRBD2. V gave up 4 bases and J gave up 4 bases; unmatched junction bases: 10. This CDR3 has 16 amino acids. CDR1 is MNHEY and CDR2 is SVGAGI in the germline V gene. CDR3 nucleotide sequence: TGTGCCAGCAGTTTTGTCGTAGCGGGAGTGCGAGAGACCCAGTACTTC. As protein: CASSFVVAGVRETQYF.

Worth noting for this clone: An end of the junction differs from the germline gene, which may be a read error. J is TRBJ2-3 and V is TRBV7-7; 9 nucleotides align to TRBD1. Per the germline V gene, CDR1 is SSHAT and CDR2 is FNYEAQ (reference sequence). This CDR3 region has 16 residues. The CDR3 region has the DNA TGTGCTAGCAGCCGCTCACAGGGGGCGTTTCCAGATACGCAGTATTTT. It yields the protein CASSRSQGAFPDTQYF.

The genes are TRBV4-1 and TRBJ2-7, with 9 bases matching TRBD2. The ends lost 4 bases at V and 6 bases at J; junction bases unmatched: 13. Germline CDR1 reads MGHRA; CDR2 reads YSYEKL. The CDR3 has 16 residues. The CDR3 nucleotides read TGCGCCAGCAGCCGAGTTATAGCGGGAGATCTGAGCGAGCAGTACTTC. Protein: CASSRVIAGDLSEQYF.

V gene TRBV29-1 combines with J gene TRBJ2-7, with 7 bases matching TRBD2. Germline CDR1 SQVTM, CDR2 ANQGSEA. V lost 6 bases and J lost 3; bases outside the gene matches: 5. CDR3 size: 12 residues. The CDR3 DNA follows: TGCAGCGTCAAAAGCGGGAACTACGAGCAGTACTTC. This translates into CSVKSGNYEQYF.

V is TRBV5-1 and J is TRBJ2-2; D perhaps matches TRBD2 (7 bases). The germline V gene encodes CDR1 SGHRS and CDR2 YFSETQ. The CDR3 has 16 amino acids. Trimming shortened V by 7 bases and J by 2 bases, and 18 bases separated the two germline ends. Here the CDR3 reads CASPLGRGRNTGELFF. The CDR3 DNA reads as TGCGCCAGCCCCTTGGGGAGGGGGAGAAACACCGGGGAGCTGTTTTTT.

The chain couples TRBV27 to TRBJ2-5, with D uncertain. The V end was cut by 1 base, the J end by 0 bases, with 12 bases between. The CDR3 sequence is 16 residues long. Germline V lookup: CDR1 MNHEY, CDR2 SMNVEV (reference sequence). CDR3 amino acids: CASSLLSAKYQETQYF. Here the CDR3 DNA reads TGTGCCAGCAGTTTATTGTCTGCCAAGTACCAAGAGACCCAGTACTTC.

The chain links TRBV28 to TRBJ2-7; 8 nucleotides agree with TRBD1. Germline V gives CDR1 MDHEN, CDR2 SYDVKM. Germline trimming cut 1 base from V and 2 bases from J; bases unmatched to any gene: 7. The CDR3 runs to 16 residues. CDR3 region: CASSLSIRDRTYEQYF. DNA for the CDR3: TGTGCCAGCAGTTTATCTATCCGGGACAGGACCTACGAGCAGTACTTC. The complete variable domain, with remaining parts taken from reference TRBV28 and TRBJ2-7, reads DVKVTQSSRYLVKRTGEKVFLECVQDMDHENMFWYRQDPGLGLRLIYFSYDVKMKEKGDIPEGYSVSREKKERFSLILESASTNQTSMYLCASSLSIRDRTYEQYFGPGTRLTVT.

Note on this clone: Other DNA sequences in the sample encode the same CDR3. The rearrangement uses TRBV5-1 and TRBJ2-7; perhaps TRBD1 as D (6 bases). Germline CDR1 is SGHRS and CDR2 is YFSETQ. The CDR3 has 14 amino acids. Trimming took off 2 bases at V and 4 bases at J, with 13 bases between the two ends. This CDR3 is CASSFPGQGYEQYF. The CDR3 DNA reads TGCGCCAGCAGCTTTCCGGGACAAGGATACGAGCAGTACTTC.